This T cell receptor (beta chain) was found in a study of T cell repertoires in cytomegalovirus infection. About the research overall: An indication of both CMV infection and matching HLA type came from public TCR beta signatures. General study results and limits: CMV carriers with the relevant HLA were identified by cumulative public TCR beta family frequency. Ex vivo, HLA-C-restricted CMV-specific TCR beta clonotypes prevailed over the rest of the response.

TCRdb re-analysed the reads in MiXCR, keeping a single row per CDR3 protein. The data contain 200,000 to 250,000 distinct CDR3 sequences, more than 9% of them singletons. There are many counts of this clonotype. Antigen: not known. This CDR3 has 13 residues. Trimming took off 1 base at V and 7 bases at J, with 10 bases between the two ends. Looked up from germline, CDR1 is SGHTA and CDR2 is FQGNSA. The material sequenced was PBMCs. The clonotype was recovered from a human donor in good health (CMV status not recorded). Some clones in this sample may be carry-over from other donors' samples. The chain has TRBV7-2 and TRBJ1-2; possibly TRBD1 for D (5 bases). Here the CDR3 DNA reads TGTGCCAGCAGCTTAGACCCCGGGGCTGGCTACACCTTC. Protein: CASSLDPGAGYTF. Complete variable domain (other parts from reference TRBV7-2 and TRBJ1-2): GAGVSQSPSNKVTEKGKDVELRCDPISGHTALYWYRQSLGQGLEFLIYFQGNSAPDKSGLPSDRFSAERTGGSVSTLTIQRTQQEDSAVYLCASSLDPGAGYTFGSGTRLTVV.